This is a list of T cell receptor beta chains from one sample in a study of T-cell reconstitution after alpha-beta-depleted transplantation in children. TCRdb re-called the PCR reads through MiXCR, storing one row per CDR3 protein. Counted here are some 530,000 distinct CDR3 sequences, around 12% occurring once; the ten biggest clones make up under 7%. The sample here was PBMCs from the stem cell graft donor, taken from the stem cell graft. These receptors were collected from a human donor who donated a stem cell graft to a child with combined immunodeficiency. CDR3s include the opening cysteine and the closing phenylalanine or tryptophan. The order of the fields is V gene, D gene, clone size, J gene, CDR3 protein, CDR3 DNA. The D gene is left open where the match is weak. Clone sizes are given selectively: once, few, many, or a class where the clone is expanded.

v_gene: TRBV28
d_gene: TRBD2
abundance: .
j_gene: TRBJ2-4
CDR3aa: CASSLSGGVAKNIQYF
CDR3nt: TGTGCCAGCAGTTTATCGGGGGGGGTAGCCAAAAACATTCAGTACTTC

v_gene: TRBV5-1
d_gene: TRBD2
abundance: many
j_gene: TRBJ2-1
CDR3aa: CASSIIAGGPHNEQFF
CDR3nt: TGCGCCAGCAGCATAATAGCGGGAGGGCCCCACAATGAGCAGTTCTTC

v_gene: TRBV5-1
d_gene: TRBD1
abundance: few
j_gene: TRBJ2-7
CDR3aa: CASSSGDRGVNEQYF
CDR3nt: TGCGCCAGCAGTTCCGGGGACAGGGGAGTCAACGAGCAGTACTTC

v_gene: TRBV5-5
d_gene: .
abundance: few
j_gene: TRBJ2-7
CDR3aa: CASSPETSLALGEQYF
CDR3nt: TGTGCCAGCAGCCCGGAAACTAGCCTGGCCCTCGGCGAGCAGTACTTC

v_gene: TRBV4-1
d_gene: .
abundance: .
j_gene: TRBJ2-7
CDR3aa: CASSQGIRTAFYEQYF
CDR3nt: TGCGCCAGCAGCCAAGGAATTCGGACAGCATTCTACGAGCAGTACTTC

v_gene: TRBV6-2/TRBV6-3
d_gene: .
abundance: few
j_gene: TRBJ2-5
CDR3aa: CASSYTFRDSQETQYF
CDR3nt: TGTGCCAGCAGTTACACGTTTCGGGACTCCCAAGAGACCCAGTACTTC

v_gene: TRBV30
d_gene: .
abundance: many
j_gene: TRBJ2-1
CDR3aa: CAWSVQRGPYNEQFF
CDR3nt: TGTGCCTGGAGTGTACAAAGGGGACCCTACAATGAGCAGTTCTTC

v_gene: TRBV7-2
d_gene: .
abundance: .
j_gene: TRBJ2-1
CDR3aa: CASSLGVGAYNEQFF
CDR3nt: TGTGCCAGCAGCTTAGGGGTCGGGGCCTACAATGAGCAGTTCTTC

v_gene: TRBV6-1
d_gene: .
abundance: few
j_gene: TRBJ2-1
CDR3aa: CAAVRYNNEQFF
CDR3nt: TGTGCCGCCGTGCGATATAACAATGAGCAGTTCTTC

v_gene: TRBV29-1
d_gene: .
abundance: .
j_gene: TRBJ1-2
CDR3aa: CSVADRFYGYTF
CDR3nt: TGCAGCGTTGCGGACAGATTCTATGGCTACACCTTC

v_gene: TRBV11-2
d_gene: .
abundance: few
j_gene: TRBJ2-2
CDR3aa: CASSLVGGNTGELFF
CDR3nt: TGTGCCAGCAGCTTAGTAGGCGGGAACACCGGGGAGCTGTTTTTT

v_gene: TRBV11-2
d_gene: TRBD2
abundance: few
j_gene: TRBJ2-3
CDR3aa: CASSLGLAGNPSTDTQYF
CDR3nt: TGTGCCAGCAGCTTGGGACTAGCGGGGAACCCTAGCACAGATACGCAGTATTTT

v_gene: TRBV11-2
d_gene: .
abundance: many
j_gene: TRBJ1-4
CDR3aa: CASSSTGWANEKLFF
CDR3nt: TGTGCCAGCAGCTCTACAGGGTGGGCTAATGAAAAACTGTTTTTT

v_gene: TRBV5-1
d_gene: .
abundance: .
j_gene: TRBJ2-1
CDR3aa: CASSFDRINEQFF
CDR3nt: TGCGCCAGCAGCTTCGACAGAATTAATGAGCAGTTCTTC

v_gene: TRBV6-5
d_gene: .
abundance: few
j_gene: TRBJ1-6
CDR3aa: CASSRPPTPLHF
CDR3nt: TGTGCCAGCAGCCGCCCCCCTACACCCCTCCACTTT

v_gene: TRBV29-1
d_gene: TRBD1
abundance: .
j_gene: TRBJ1-1
CDR3aa: CSVGGGGPGRGF
CDR3nt: TGCAGCGTTGGGGGAGGGGGCCCTGGACGGGGTTTT

v_gene: TRBV6-1
d_gene: TRBD1
abundance: many
j_gene: TRBJ2-2
CDR3aa: CASSRTGTNTGELFF
CDR3nt: TGTGCCAGCAGTAGGACAGGGACGAACACCGGGGAGCTGTTTTTT

v_gene: TRBV12-5
d_gene: TRBD1
abundance: many
j_gene: TRBJ2-1
CDR3aa: CASGSHGTVSYNEQFF
CDR3nt: TGTGCTAGTGGTTCTCACGGGACAGTCTCCTACAATGAGCAGTTCTTC

v_gene: TRBV12-3/TRBV12-4
d_gene: TRBD2
abundance: many
j_gene: TRBJ2-7
CDR3aa: CASSAQSGRAYEQYF
CDR3nt: TGTGCCAGCAGTGCCCAGTCAGGGAGGGCCTACGAGCAGTACTTC

v_gene: TRBV7-2
d_gene: .
abundance: many
j_gene: TRBJ2-5
CDR3aa: CASSYLSDKQETQYF
CDR3nt: TGTGCCAGCAGCTACCTGTCGGACAAGCAAGAGACCCAGTACTTC

v_gene: TRBV12-3/TRBV12-4
d_gene: .
abundance: .
j_gene: TRBJ2-7
CDR3aa: CASSFSGTGTEQYF
CDR3nt: TGTGCCAGCAGTTTTAGCGGGACAGGGACCGAGCAGTACTTC

v_gene: TRBV5-1
d_gene: .
abundance: few
j_gene: TRBJ2-5
CDR3aa: CASGIVSQETQYF
CDR3nt: TGCGCCAGCGGAATCGTCAGCCAAGAGACCCAGTACTTC

v_gene: TRBV3-1
d_gene: .
abundance: many
j_gene: TRBJ2-1
CDR3aa: CASSQQGTYNEQFF
CDR3nt: TGTGCCAGCAGCCAGCAGGGGACCTACAATGAGCAGTTCTTC

v_gene: TRBV28
d_gene: TRBD2
abundance: few
j_gene: TRBJ2-5
CDR3aa: CASSSLAGGPGETQYF
CDR3nt: TGTGCCAGCAGTTCTCTAGCGGGAGGGCCCGGGGAGACCCAGTACTTC

v_gene: TRBV9
d_gene: .
abundance: .
j_gene: TRBJ2-3
CDR3aa: CASSPGLTASTDTQYF
CDR3nt: TGTGCCAGCAGCCCAGGACTGACGGCTAGCACAGATACGCAGTATTTT

v_gene: TRBV11-3
d_gene: TRBD2
abundance: few
j_gene: TRBJ2-1
CDR3aa: CASSLGAGSTYNEQFF
CDR3nt: TGTGCCAGCAGCTTAGGAGCGGGGTCTACCTACAATGAGCAGTTCTTC

v_gene: TRBV27
d_gene: .
abundance: .
j_gene: TRBJ1-1
CDR3aa: CASSWNDGNTEAFF
CDR3nt: TGTGCCAGCAGTTGGAACGACGGGAACACTGAAGCTTTCTTT

v_gene: TRBV5-1
d_gene: TRBD1
abundance: few
j_gene: TRBJ2-3
CDR3aa: CASSFAGGIDTQYF
CDR3nt: TGCGCCAGCAGCTTTGCAGGGGGCATAGATACGCAGTATTTT

v_gene: TRBV12-3/TRBV12-4
d_gene: .
abundance: many
j_gene: TRBJ2-6
CDR3aa: CASSLVGSGANVLTF
CDR3nt: TGTGCCAGCAGCTTAGTGGGGTCTGGGGCCAACGTCCTGACTTTC

v_gene: TRBV5-1
d_gene: TRBD2
abundance: .
j_gene: TRBJ2-7
CDR3aa: CASSFLTSGKASEQYF
CDR3nt: TGCGCCAGCAGCTTCCTTACTAGCGGGAAAGCCTCCGAGCAGTACTTC

v_gene: TRBV27
d_gene: .
abundance: few
j_gene: TRBJ2-1
CDR3aa: CASSSRREYNEQFF
CDR3nt: TGTGCCAGCAGCTCGAGGCGGGAATACAATGAGCAGTTCTTC

v_gene: TRBV7-9
d_gene: .
abundance: many
j_gene: TRBJ2-2
CDR3aa: CASSHEAAGELFF
CDR3nt: TGTGCCAGCAGCCATGAGGCGGCCGGGGAGCTGTTTTTT

v_gene: TRBV10-3
d_gene: .
abundance: few
j_gene: TRBJ2-5
CDR3aa: CAISEIGLSRETQYF
CDR3nt: TGTGCCATCAGTGAGATCGGGTTATCAAGGGAGACCCAGTACTTC

v_gene: TRBV12-3/TRBV12-4
d_gene: TRBD1
abundance: few
j_gene: TRBJ1-4
CDR3aa: CASSRTRDRDEKLFF
CDR3nt: TGTGCCAGCAGTCGGACCCGGGACAGGGATGAAAAACTGTTTTTT

v_gene: TRBV5-1
d_gene: TRBD2
abundance: few
j_gene: TRBJ2-7
CDR3aa: CASSSGGVQGRYEQYF
CDR3nt: TGCGCCAGCAGCTCCGGGGGGGTACAGGGTCGGTACGAGCAGTACTTC

v_gene: TRBV12-3/TRBV12-4
d_gene: TRBD2
abundance: many
j_gene: TRBJ2-3
CDR3aa: CASRLAASTDTQYF
CDR3nt: TGTGCCAGTCGACTAGCGGCAAGCACAGATACGCAGTATTTT

v_gene: TRBV4-1
d_gene: .
abundance: few
j_gene: TRBJ2-1
CDR3aa: CASSQDADLGYNEQFF
CDR3nt: TGCGCCAGCAGCCAAGACGCGGATCTTGGCTACAATGAGCAGTTCTTC

v_gene: TRBV25-1
d_gene: .
abundance: .
j_gene: TRBJ2-1
CDR3aa: CASSLTGGGFNEQFF
CDR3nt: TGTGCCAGCAGCCTAACAGGGGGGGGATTCAATGAGCAGTTCTTC

v_gene: TRBV12-3/TRBV12-4
d_gene: TRBD1
abundance: .
j_gene: TRBJ1-1
CDR3aa: CASSLSPGTGNTEAFF
CDR3nt: TGTGCCAGCAGTTTAAGCCCCGGGACAGGGAACACTGAAGCTTTCTTT

v_gene: TRBV12-3/TRBV12-4
d_gene: .
abundance: .
j_gene: TRBJ1-5
CDR3aa: CASSGPYSNQPQHF
CDR3nt: TGTGCCAGCAGTGGCCCTTATAGCAATCAGCCCCAGCATTTT